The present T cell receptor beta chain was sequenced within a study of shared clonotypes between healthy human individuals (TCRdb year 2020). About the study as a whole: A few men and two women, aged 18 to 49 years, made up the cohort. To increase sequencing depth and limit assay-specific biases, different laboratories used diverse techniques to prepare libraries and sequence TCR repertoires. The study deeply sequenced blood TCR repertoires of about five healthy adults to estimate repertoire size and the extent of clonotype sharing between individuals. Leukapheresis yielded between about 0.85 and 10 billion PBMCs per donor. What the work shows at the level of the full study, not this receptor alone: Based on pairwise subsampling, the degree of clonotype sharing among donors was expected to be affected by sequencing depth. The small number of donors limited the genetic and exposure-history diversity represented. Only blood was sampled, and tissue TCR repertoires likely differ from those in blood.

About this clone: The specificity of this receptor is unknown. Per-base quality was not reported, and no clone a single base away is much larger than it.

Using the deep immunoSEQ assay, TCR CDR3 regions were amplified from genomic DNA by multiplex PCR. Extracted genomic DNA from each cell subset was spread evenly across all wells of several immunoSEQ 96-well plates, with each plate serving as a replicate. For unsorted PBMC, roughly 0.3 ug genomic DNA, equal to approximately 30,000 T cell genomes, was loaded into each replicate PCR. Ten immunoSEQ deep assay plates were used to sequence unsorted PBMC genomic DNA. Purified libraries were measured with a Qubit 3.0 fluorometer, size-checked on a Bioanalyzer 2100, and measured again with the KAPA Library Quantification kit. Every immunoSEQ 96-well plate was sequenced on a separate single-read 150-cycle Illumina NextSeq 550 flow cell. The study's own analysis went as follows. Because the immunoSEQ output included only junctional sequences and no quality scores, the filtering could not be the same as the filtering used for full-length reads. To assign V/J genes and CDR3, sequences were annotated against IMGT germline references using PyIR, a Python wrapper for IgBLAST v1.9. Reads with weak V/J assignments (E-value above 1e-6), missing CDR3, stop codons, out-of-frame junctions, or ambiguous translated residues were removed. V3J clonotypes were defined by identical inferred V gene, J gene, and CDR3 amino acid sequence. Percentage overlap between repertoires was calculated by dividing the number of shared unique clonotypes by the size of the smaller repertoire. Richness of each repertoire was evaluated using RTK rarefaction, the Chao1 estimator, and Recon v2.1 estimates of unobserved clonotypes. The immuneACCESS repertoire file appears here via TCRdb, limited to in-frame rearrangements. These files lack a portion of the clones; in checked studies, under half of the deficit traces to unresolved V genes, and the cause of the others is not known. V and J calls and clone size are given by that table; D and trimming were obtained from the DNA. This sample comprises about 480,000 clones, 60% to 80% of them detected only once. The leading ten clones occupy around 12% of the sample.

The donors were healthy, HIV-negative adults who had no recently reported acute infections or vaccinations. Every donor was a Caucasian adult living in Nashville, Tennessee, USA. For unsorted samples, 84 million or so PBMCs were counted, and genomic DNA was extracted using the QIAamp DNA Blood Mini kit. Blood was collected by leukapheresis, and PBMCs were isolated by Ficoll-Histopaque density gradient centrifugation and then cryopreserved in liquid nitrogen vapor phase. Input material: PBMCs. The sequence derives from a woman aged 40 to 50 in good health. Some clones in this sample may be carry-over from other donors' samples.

DNA sequence: TGTGCCACCAGCACACGGGACAGATGGGACGAGCAGTACTTC. Its translation reads: CATSTRDRWDEQYF. The chain was built from TRBV15 and TRBJ2-7; 7 nucleotides in the junction match TRBD1. Including the terminal cysteine and phenylalanine, the CDR3 comprises 14 residues. The CDR3 DNA has 42 bases and is translated from base 1. V is pruned by 4 bases and J by 5 bases, leaving 8 bases of the junction without a gene match. Sequences LNHNV (CDR1) and YYDKDF (CDR2) are obtained from the germline V gene (reference sequence).